One and the same sample provided the 27 T cell receptor beta chains below, sequenced in a study of T cell repertoires in cytomegalovirus infection. The antigens for these receptors are not known. TCRdb fed the reads into MiXCR, producing one record per CDR3 protein. The repertoire includes roughly 110,000 distinct CDR3 sequences, under 35% of them detected once, and 41% sits in the top ten. This sample comprised CD8+ T cells from cultured PBMCs, obtained from culture after CMV antigen stimulation. All receptors derive from a human donor in good health (CMV status not recorded). Some clones in this sample may be carry-over from other donors' samples.

The rearrangement joins TRBV7-8 to TRBJ2-7; D gene ambiguous. Trimming took off 5 bases at V and 6 bases at J, with 17 bases between the two ends. The CDR3 spans 14 residues. Germline-derived CDR1 and CDR2 are SGHVS and FQNEAQ. DNA for the CDR3: TGTGCCAGCAGCCCACTTACCGACTCGGGCGAGCAGTACTTC. It is translated as CASSPLTDSGEQYF.

The table lists this clonotype with many counts. The chain recombines TRBV6-1 with TRBJ2-1; TRBD2 agrees at 13 bases. Trimming at V came to 6 bases and at J to 0 bases, leaving 14 bases not matched to a gene. Looked up from germline, CDR1 is MNHNS and CDR2 is SASEGT. The CDR3 loop spans 20 amino acids. CDR3 coding DNA: TGTGCCAGCAGGGGACCCGGACTAGCGGGGGCCGGCAGCTCCTACAATGAGCAGTTCTTC. This translates into CASRGPGLAGAGSSYNEQFF.

The chain has TRBV5-1 and TRBJ1-1; the D is unclear. Germline CDR1 is SGHRS and CDR2 is YFSETQ. The CDR3 totals 15 residues. Deletions cut 0 bases from V and 0 bases from J, with 9 bases between. For the CDR3, the DNA is TGCGCCAGCAGCTTGGACCCGGGGATGAACACTGAAGCTTTCTTT. Its translation is CASSLDPGMNTEAFF. Full variable domain (outside the CDR3, taken from reference TRBV5-1 and TRBJ1-1): KAGVTQTPRYLIKTRGQQVTLSCSPISGHRSVSWYQQTPGQGLQFLFEYFSETQRNKGNFPGRFSGRQFSNSRSEMNVSTLELGDSALYLCASSLDPGMNTEAFFGQGTRLTVV.

The genes are TRBV13 and TRBJ1-6; no clear D gene. The CDR3 is 16 amino acids. V shed 4 bases and J shed 9 bases, with 19 bases lying between them. Per the germline V gene, CDR1 is PRHDT and CDR2 is FYEKMQ (reference sequence). CDR3 residues: CASSSPGSPRGSPLHF. The CDR3, as DNA: TGTGCCAGCAGCTCCCCGGGTTCGCCCAGAGGTTCACCCCTCCACTTT.

This chain connects TRBV2 to TRBJ2-1; D uncertain. The CDR3 consists of 11 residues. From germline, CDR1 is SNHLY and CDR2 FYNNEI. The V end lost 7 bases, the J end lost 10 bases, and 11 bases lay between the germline ends. As DNA, the CDR3 is TGTGCCAGCAACCCATGGCAGGAGCAGTTCTTC. As protein: CASNPWQEQFF. The full variable domain, in which reference TRBV2 and TRBJ2-1 provide the parts outside the CDR3, is EPEVTQTPSHQVTQMGQEVILRCVPISNHLYFYWYRQILGQKVEFLVSFYNNEISEKSEIFDDQFSVERPDGSNFTLKIRSTKLEDSAMYFCASNPWQEQFFGPGTRLTVL.

This clonotype has a count of ten or more. V usage is TRBV7-2 and J usage is TRBJ2-3; D not resolved. The CDR3 has 12 amino acids. CDR1 and CDR2 (germline): SGHTA, FQGNSA. V was cut by 5 bases and J by 4 bases, with 7 bases left in between. CDR3 coding DNA: TGTGCCAGCAGCCTCCCCCCAGATACGCAGTATTTT. It is translated as CASSLPPDTQYF.

The sample holds a few counts of this clonotype. The chain employs TRBV20-1 and TRBJ2-2; TRBD1 aligns across 8 bases. This CDR3 has 16 residues. J lost 3 bases, V lost 0 bases, and 6 bases had no gene match. Germline values: CDR1 DFQATT, CDR2 SNEGSKA (reference sequence). Here the CDR3 DNA reads TGCAGTGCTAGAGATACCCACAGGGGGGACACCGGGGAGCTGTTTTTT. Residues: CSARDTHRGDTGELFF.

The table lists this clonotype with many counts. The V and J genes are TRBV20-1 and TRBJ1-2; TRBD1 might be the D (6 bases). The V end lost 0 bases, the J end lost 0 bases, and 17 bases lay between the germline ends. CDR3 size: 17 residues. Germline loops: CDR1 DFQATT, CDR2 SNEGSKA (reference sequence). The CDR3 DNA reads TGCAGTGCTAGAGATTTGGGGGGCTCAAAAGCTAACTATGGCTACACCTTC. This codes for CSARDLGGSKANYGYTF.

For this clonotype: The junction departs from the called germline gene at one end, perhaps through a read error. The V call is TRBV5-3, the J call TRBJ1-2, with D possibly TRBD1 on 6 matching bases. TRBV5-3 is noted as an ORF with a role that remains uncertain. The CDR3 length is 14 residues. The CDR3 bases are TGTGCCAGAAGCTTAAGGGCAGGGGACTATTGCTACACCTTC. Translating it yields CARSLRAGDYCYTF.

This clonotype has only a few counts. The genes are TRBV7-9 and TRBJ2-7; D is ambiguous. The length of the CDR3 is 14 residues. V gave up 2 bases and J gave up 2 bases, with 10 bases separating them. Germline CDR1 and CDR2: SEHNR and FQNEAQ (reference sequence). CDR3 sequence reads: CASSLIEEPYEQYF. Written as DNA, the CDR3 is TGTGCCAGCAGCTTAATCGAAGAACCCTACGAGCAGTACTTC.

This chain joins TRBV4-3 and TRBJ1-4; a possible D gene is TRBD1 (6 bases). CDR3 length: 18 amino acids. The germline V gene has CDR1 LGHNA and CDR2 YSLEER. V lost 0 bases, J lost 7 bases, and 21 bases lay in between. The CDR3 protein is CASSQDWVGGGFGEKLFF. The CDR3 DNA is TGCGCCAGCAGCCAAGATTGGGTAGGGGGTGGTTTCGGTGAAAAACTGTTTTTT.

V is TRBV20-1 and J is TRBJ1-6; tentative D call: TRBD1 (6 bases). CDR1 and CDR2 (germline): DFQATT, SNEGSKA (reference sequence). V was clipped by 4 bases and J by 8 bases, with 15 bases between them. The CDR3 contains 14 residues. This CDR3 is CSATLRGFDSPLHF. In DNA, the CDR3 is TGCAGTGCTACCCTCAGGGGATTCGATTCACCCCTCCACTTT.

Only a few counts were recorded for this clonotype. The chain uses TRBV6-5 and TRBJ1-3; D perhaps matches TRBD1 (5 bases). The CDR3 has 20 residues. Per the germline V gene, CDR1 is MNHEY and CDR2 is SVGAGI. V was pared by 0 bases and J by 4 bases, with 25 bases between. The CDR3 region is CASSYSRSGGWDRGGNTIYF. The CDR3, as DNA: TGTGCCAGCAGTTACTCTAGGTCCGGGGGTTGGGATCGTGGAGGAAACACCATATATTTT.

This clonotype was seen only a few times. The chain carries TRBV6-5 and TRBJ1-6, with D possibly TRBD1 on 5 matching bases. Germline CDR1 and CDR2: MNHEY and SVGAGI. This CDR3 contains 16 residues. Trimming shortened V by 0 bases and J by 3 bases, and 9 bases separated the two germline ends. Written as DNA, the CDR3 is TGTGCCAGCAGTTACTCGCCACAGGTCTATAATTCACCCCTCCACTTT. This sequence encodes CASSYSPQVYNSPLHF.

The chain links TRBV19 to TRBJ2-7; D possibly corresponds to TRBD1 (6 bases). The CDR3 contains 13 residues. Trimming pared 10 bases from V and 2 bases from J, leaving 15 bases between. Germline CDR1 reads LNHDA; CDR2 reads SQIVND (reference sequence). CDR3 DNA sequence: TGTGCCACCTCCCAGGGGAATACCTACGAGCAGTACTTC. This sequence encodes CATSQGNTYEQYF.

A word on this clonotype: A much more abundant neighbour one base away suggests this may be a read error. This chain joins TRBV7-6 and TRBJ2-6; D remains unclear. Germline V gene sequence: CDR1 SGHVS, CDR2 FNYEAQ. The CDR3 has 16 amino acids. The CDR3 here is CTSSQRTPAGANVLTF. The DNA for the CDR3 is TGTACCAGCAGCCAGCGTACCCCCGCGGGGGCCAACGTCCTGACTTTC.

V usage is TRBV10-3 and J usage is TRBJ1-5; D is unclear. The CDR3 has 14 residues. Germline V gives CDR1 ENHRY, CDR2 SYGVKD. Trimming removed 0 bases at V and 5 bases at J, with 8 bases between. This chain's CDR3 is CAISESEVDQPQHF. The CDR3 DNA sequence: TGTGCCATCAGTGAGTCTGAGGTCGATCAGCCCCAGCATTTT.

The V call is TRBV4-2, the J call TRBJ2-5; D is unresolved. V lost 0 bases and J 2 bases, leaving 10 bases between the germline ends. The CDR3 has 15 amino acids. Germline CDR1 reads LGHNA; CDR2 reads YNFKEQ. CDR3 bases: TGTGCCAGCAGCCAAGATGGGGTGGGACAAGAGACCCAGTACTTC. Translated: CASSQDGVGQETQYF.

The chain links TRBV29-1 to TRBJ2-7; tentatively, D is TRBD2 (6 bases). With 3 bases removed from V and 0 bases from J, the gap between germline ends came to 12 bases. CDR3 size: 14 residues. Germline V gene lookup returns CDR1 SQVTM and CDR2 ANQGSEA. The CDR3 DNA reads as TGCAGCGTTGAGAGGTACGGGAGCTCCTACGAGCAGTACTTC. It yields the protein CSVERYGSSYEQYF.

This clonotype was seen a handful of times. The chain carries TRBV28 and TRBJ1-6; the D gene is possibly TRBD1 (6 bases). Trimming cost V 5 bases and J 0 bases, with 11 bases left between them. Germline-derived CDR1 and CDR2 are MDHEN and SYDVKM. This CDR3 is built from 16 residues. For the CDR3, the DNA is TGTGCCAGCAGTATCCACAGGGACTCCTATAATTCACCCCTCCACTTT. Its translation: CASSIHRDSYNSPLHF.

This clonotype has a single count. The chain combines TRBV28 with TRBJ1-2; possible D gene TRBD1, 5 bases. Germline V gene data show CDR1 as MDHEN and CDR2 as SYDVKM. The V end was cut by 6 bases, the J end by 0 bases, with 23 bases between. The CDR3 covers 18 residues. The CDR3 DNA sequence: TGTGCCAGCAGGTCTATAAACTGGGGACGAACTTCTAACTATGGCTACACCTTC. As protein: CASRSINWGRTSNYGYTF.

CDR3 coding DNA: TGCGCCAGCAGCCAAGAGATCGATTTACAAGAGACCCAGTACTTC. The encoded protein is CASSQEIDLQETQYF. The rearrangement uses TRBV4-3 and TRBJ2-5; D remains ambiguous. V shed 0 bases and J shed 2 bases, with 10 bases lying between them. Per the germline V gene, CDR1 is LGHNA and CDR2 is YSLEER. CDR3 length: 15 residues.

This clonotype has ten or more counts. The chain links TRBV7-2 to TRBJ2-7, with 10 bases fitting TRBD1. After removal of 4 bases from V and 2 bases from J, the junction contained 14 bases not matched to a gene. Germline V gene data show CDR1 as SGHTA and CDR2 as FQGNSA. There are 18 residues in the CDR3. The CDR3 protein is CASSSQSGDRGLPYEQYF. CDR3 DNA sequence: TGTGCCAGCAGCTCACAAAGCGGCGACAGGGGGCTTCCCTACGAGCAGTACTTC.

This chain uses TRBV29-1 with TRBJ1-1, with a weak D call TRBD1 (5 bases). CDR1 is SQVTM, CDR2 ANQGSEA, per germline. The V end was cut by 2 bases, the J end by 5 bases, with 9 bases between. The length of the CDR3 is 12 residues. DNA for the CDR3: TGCAGCGTTGAAACAGGTTTGACTGAAGCTTTCTTT. Protein: CSVETGLTEAFF.

This clonotype was detected a few times. This rearrangement joins TRBV28 to TRBJ2-1; D gene ambiguous. The CDR3 sequence is 15 residues long. Germline-derived CDR1 and CDR2 are MDHEN and SYDVKM. Trimming shortened V by 5 bases and J by 0 bases, and 11 bases separated the two germline ends. CDR3 coding DNA: TGTGCCAGCAGTCGAAGATTGGGCTCCTACAATGAGCAGTTCTTC. The encoded protein is CASSRRLGSYNEQFF. Full variable domain (outside the CDR3, taken from reference TRBV28 and TRBJ2-1): DVKVTQSSRYLVKRTGEKVFLECVQDMDHENMFWYRQDPGLGLRLIYFSYDVKMKEKGDIPEGYSVSREKKERFSLILESASTNQTSMYLCASSRRLGSYNEQFFGPGTRLTVL.

This clonotype was counted between two and nine times. The V call is TRBV7-2, the J call TRBJ1-1; TRBD1 might be the D (6 bases). Germline-derived CDR1 and CDR2 are SGHTA and FQGNSA. The ends were cut back, 0 bases at V and 8 bases at J, with 25 bases in the middle. This CDR3 region has 18 residues. CDR3 nucleotides: TGTGCCAGCAGCTTAGCGCGGGGGGCAGGCGGGCTTTTTGAGGAAGCTTTCTTT. As protein: CASSLARGAGGLFEEAFF.

This clonotype was detected a few times. This rearrangement joins TRBV15 to TRBJ2-1; TRBD1 matches at 9 bases. Germline trimming cut 0 bases from V and 4 bases from J; bases unmatched to any gene: 4. There are 16 residues in the CDR3. The germline gives CDR1 LNHNV, CDR2 YYDKDF (reference sequence). In DNA, the CDR3 is TGTGCCACCAGCAGAGATGGGGACAGGGCTTACAATGAGCAGTTCTTC. Encoded protein: CATSRDGDRAYNEQFF.